This TCR beta chain appears in the sequencing data of a study of cytomegalovirus exposure and HLA in healthy donors. Study-level points and caveats: There were some V segments, including TRBV6-2 and TRBV6-3, excluded as indistinguishable. Cytomegalovirus association was listed for roughly 160 TCR beta chains.

The CDR3 runs 18 residues. CDR1 MDHEN and CDR2 SYDVKM come from the germline V gene. Trimming removed 3 bases from V and 2 bases from J, with 20 bases in between. Researchers ran the PCR with 60 Vbeta and 13 Jbeta primers. Data came from immunoSEQ multiplex PCR; TCRdb stores just in-frame clones and leaves some out. The repertoire includes 100,000 to 150,000 clones, roughly four fifths of them detected once, and around 1.8% sits in the top ten. Turning to this clone: Its antigen is still unknown.

The V and J genes are TRBV28 and TRBJ1-5, with D unclear. Specimen: PBMCs. The receptor's source is a man aged 45-65 years in good health and CMV-seronegative. The CDR3 DNA reads as TGTGCCAGCAGTTTTTCAGGCAGGCCTCACCGAGGCAATCAGCCCCAGCATTTT. Protein: CASSFSGRPHRGNQPQHF.